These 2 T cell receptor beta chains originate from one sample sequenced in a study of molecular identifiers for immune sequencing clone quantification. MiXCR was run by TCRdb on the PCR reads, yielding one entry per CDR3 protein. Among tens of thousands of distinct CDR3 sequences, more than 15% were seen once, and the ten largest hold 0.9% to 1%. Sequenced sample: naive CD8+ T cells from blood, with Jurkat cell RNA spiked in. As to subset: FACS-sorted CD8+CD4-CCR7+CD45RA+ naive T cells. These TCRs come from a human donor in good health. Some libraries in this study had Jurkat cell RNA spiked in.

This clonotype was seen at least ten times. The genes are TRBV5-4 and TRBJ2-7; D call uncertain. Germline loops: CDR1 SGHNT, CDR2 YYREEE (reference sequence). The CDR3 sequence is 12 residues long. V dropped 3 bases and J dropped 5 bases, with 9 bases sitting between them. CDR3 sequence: CASSSSWNEQYF. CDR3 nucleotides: TGTGCCAGCAGCTCATCATGGAACGAGCAGTACTTC.

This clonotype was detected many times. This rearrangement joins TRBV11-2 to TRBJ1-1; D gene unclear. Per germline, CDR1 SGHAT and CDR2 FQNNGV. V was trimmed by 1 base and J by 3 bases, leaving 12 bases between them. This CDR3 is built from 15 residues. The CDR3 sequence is CASSLGKLGDTEAFF. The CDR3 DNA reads TGTGCCAGCAGCTTAGGAAAGCTCGGGGACACTGAAGCTTTCTTT. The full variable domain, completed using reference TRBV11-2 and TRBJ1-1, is EAGVAQSPRYKIIEKRQSVAFWCNPISGHATLYWYQQILGQGPKLLIQFQNNGVVDDSQLPKDRFSAERLKGVDSTLKIQPAKLEDSAVYLCASSLGKLGDTEAFFGQGTRLTVV.